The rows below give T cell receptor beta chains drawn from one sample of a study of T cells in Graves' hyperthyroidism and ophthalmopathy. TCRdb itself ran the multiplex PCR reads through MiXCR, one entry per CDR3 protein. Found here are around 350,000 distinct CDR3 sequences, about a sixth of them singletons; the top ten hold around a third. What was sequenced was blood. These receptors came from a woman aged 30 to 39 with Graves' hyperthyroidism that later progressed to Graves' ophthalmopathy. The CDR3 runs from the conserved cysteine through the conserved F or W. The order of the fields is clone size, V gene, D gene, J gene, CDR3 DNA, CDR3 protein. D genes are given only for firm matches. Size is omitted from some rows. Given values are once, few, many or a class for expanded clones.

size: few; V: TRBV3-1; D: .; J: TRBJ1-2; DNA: TGTGCCAGCAGCCAAGCTCGCACAGGGTATGGCTACACCTTC; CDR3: CASSQARTGYGYTF
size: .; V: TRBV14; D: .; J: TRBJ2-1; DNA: TGTGCCAGCAGCGAAATGGATACAGAGCAGTTCTTC; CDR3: CASSEMDTEQFF
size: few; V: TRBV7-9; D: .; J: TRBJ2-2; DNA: TGTGCCAGCAGCTTAATTGGCACCGGGGAGCTGTTTTTT; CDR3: CASSLIGTGELFF
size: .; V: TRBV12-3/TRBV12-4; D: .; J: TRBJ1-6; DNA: TGTGCCAGCACCCTATCCCGGGCCTCGGATTCACCCCTCCACTTT; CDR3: CASTLSRASDSPLHF
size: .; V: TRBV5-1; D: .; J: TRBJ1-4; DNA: TGCGCCAGCAGCTTGGGCTCTCTTACCCTGACAAGGGGTGGAACTAATGAAAAACTGTTTTTT; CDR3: CASSLGSLTLTRGGTNEKLFF
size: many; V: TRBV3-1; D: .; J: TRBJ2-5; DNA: TGTGCCAGCAGCCCTACCCGGGGGCCCTTATACTTC; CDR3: CASSPTRGPLYF
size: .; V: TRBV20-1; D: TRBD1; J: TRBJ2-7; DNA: TGCAGTGCTAGGACCGGACAGGGCTCCTACGAGCAGTACTTC; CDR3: CSARTGQGSYEQYF
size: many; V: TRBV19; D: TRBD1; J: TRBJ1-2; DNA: TGTGCCAGCAGGGACAGGGCGGTTGAAAGTGGCTACACCTTC; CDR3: CASRDRAVESGYTF
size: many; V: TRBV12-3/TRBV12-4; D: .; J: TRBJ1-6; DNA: TGTGCCAGCAGTTTAGCGGGCTCAAATTCACCCCTCCACTTT; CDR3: CASSLAGSNSPLHF
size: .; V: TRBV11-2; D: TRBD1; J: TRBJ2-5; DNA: TGTGCCAGCAGCTCCCGACAGGGTTCGGAGACCCAGTACTTC; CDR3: CASSSRQGSETQYF
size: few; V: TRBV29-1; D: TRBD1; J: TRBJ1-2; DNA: TGCAGCGTCGTAATACCTTGGACAGGGCCCTCTTCTAACTATGGCTACACCTTC; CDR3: CSVVIPWTGPSSNYGYTF
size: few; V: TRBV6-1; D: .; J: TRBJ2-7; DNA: TGTGCCAGCAGTGCAGCGGGACATATCTACGAGCAGTACTTC; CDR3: CASSAAGHIYEQYF
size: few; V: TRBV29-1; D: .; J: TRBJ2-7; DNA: TGCAGCGTTGACGACAGTGGGTCCGGTGAGCAGTACTTC; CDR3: CSVDDSGSGEQYF
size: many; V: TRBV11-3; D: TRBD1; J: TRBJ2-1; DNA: TGTGCCAGCAGCTCAACCGGGACAGGGGATAACAATGAGCAGTTCTTC; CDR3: CASSSTGTGDNNEQFF
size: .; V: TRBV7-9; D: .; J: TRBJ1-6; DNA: TGTGCCAGCAGCCGGCCCGGCGGGGAATCACCCCTCCACTTT; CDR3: CASSRPGGESPLHF
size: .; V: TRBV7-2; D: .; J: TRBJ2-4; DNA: TGTGCCAGCAGCTTAAGCTGGGAGACTTTAAACATTCAGTACTTC; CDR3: CASSLSWETLNIQYF
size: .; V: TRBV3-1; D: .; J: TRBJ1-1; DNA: TGTGCCAGCAGCCGGCGGGCCGCCACTGAAGCTTTCTTT; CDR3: CASSRRAATEAFF
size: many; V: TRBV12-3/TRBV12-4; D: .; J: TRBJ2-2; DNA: TGTGCCAGCAGTTCATTTCGGTTGTCCGGGGAGCTGTTTTTT; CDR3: CASSSFRLSGELFF
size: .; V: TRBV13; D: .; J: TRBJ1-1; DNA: TGTGCCAGCAGCCCAGGGTGGTCAAGCACTGAAGCTTTCTTT; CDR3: CASSPGWSSTEAFF
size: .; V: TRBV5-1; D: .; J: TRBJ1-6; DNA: TGCGCCAGCAGCCTCAATACCCCCTATAATTCACCCCTCCACTTT; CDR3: CASSLNTPYNSPLHF
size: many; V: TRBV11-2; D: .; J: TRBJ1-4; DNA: TGTGCCAGCAGCCTCCAGGGACTTAATGAAAAACTGTTTTTT; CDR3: CASSLQGLNEKLFF
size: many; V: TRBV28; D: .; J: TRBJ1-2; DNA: TGTGCCAGCAGCATAGATAGACAAATCTATGGCTACACCTTC; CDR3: CASSIDRQIYGYTF
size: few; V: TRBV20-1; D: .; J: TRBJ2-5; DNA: TGCAGTGCTAGATTTGGGGACTTTCAAGAGACCCAGTACTTC; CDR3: CSARFGDFQETQYF
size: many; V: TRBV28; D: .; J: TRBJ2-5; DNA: TGTGCCAGCAGTTCTAGAATGGGACAACAAGAGACCCAGTACTTC; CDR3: CASSSRMGQQETQYF
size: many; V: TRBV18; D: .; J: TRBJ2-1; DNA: TGTGCCACCTCGGTCTGGAGGGTTCTCAATGAGCAGTTCTTC; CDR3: CATSVWRVLNEQFF
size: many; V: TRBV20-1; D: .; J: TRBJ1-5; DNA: TGCAGTGCAGCTGACAGGAGCAATCAGCCCCAGCATTTT; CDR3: CSAADRSNQPQHF
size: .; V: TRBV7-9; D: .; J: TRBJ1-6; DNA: TGTGCCAGCAGCTTCAGACCTTATAATTCACCCCTCCACTTT; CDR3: CASSFRPYNSPLHF
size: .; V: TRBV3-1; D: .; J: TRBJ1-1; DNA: TGTGCCAGCGGGGGGACCGCTACTGCGGAAGCTTTCTTT; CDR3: CASGGTATAEAFF
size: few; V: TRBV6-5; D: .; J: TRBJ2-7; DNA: TGTGCCAGCAGTTCCTCCAGGATCTCCGAGCAGTACTTC; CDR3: CASSSSRISEQYF
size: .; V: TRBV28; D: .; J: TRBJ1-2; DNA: TGTGCCAGCAGTTTGAGCGTAGGAGGTGGCTACACCTTC; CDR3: CASSLSVGGGYTF
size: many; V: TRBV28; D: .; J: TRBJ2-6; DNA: TGTGCCAGCAGTTTATCTGTCTCTGGGGCCAACGTCCTGACTTTC; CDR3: CASSLSVSGANVLTF
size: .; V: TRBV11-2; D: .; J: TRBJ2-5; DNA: TGTGCCAGCAGCTTAGAAGTGGGGGGGCGGGAGACCCAGTACTTC; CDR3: CASSLEVGGRETQYF
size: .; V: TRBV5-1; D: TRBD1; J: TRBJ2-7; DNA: TGCACCAGCAGCTACAGGACAGGGATGTACGAGCAGTACTTC; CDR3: CTSSYRTGMYEQYF
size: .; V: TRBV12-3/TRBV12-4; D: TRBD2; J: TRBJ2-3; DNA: TGTGCCAGCAGTACGAGAACCGGGACTAGCGGGAACAAACTCACAGATACGCAGTATTTT; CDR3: CASSTRTGTSGNKLTDTQYF
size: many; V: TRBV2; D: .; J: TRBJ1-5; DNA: TGTGCCAGCAGGACGCAGGGGTTCAATCAGCCCCAGCATTTT; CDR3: CASRTQGFNQPQHF
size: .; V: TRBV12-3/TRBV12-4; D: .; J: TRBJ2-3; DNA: TGTGCCAGCAAGGAGGGGAGGAACTTCGACACAGATACGCAGTATTTT; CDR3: CASKEGRNFDTDTQYF
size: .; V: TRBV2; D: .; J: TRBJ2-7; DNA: TGTGCCAGCAGTGAGCAGGGGTTATACGAGCAGTACTTC; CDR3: CASSEQGLYEQYF
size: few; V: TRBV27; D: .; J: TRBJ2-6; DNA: TGTGCCAGCAGAGCCCAGGGTTACGCTAGCCCCTCTGGGGCCAACGTCCTGACTTTC; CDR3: CASRAQGYASPSGANVLTF
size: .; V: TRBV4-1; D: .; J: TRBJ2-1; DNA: TGCGCCAGCAGCCAAGCTGCTAGAGTCGCCGAGTTCTTC; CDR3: CASSQAARVAEFF
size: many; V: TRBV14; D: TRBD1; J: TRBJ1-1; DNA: TGTGCCAGCAGCCCCAGGGGGGCGGGGAGGATTCGGGACACTGAAGCTTTCTTT; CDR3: CASSPRGAGRIRDTEAFF
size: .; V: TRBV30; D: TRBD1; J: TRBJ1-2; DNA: TGTGCCTGGAGTTATTCGACAGGGACCTTCTATGGCTACACCTTC; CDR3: CAWSYSTGTFYGYTF
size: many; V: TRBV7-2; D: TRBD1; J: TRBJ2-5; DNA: TGTGCCAGCAGCGGGACGACAGGGAACGAAGAGACCCAGTACTTC; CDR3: CASSGTTGNEETQYF
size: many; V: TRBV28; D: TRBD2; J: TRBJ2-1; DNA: TGTGCCAGCAGTTTCAGGGTCTGGCGGGAGGGCTCCTACAATGAGCAGTTCTTC; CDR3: CASSFRVWREGSYNEQFF